This TCR beta chain is drawn from a study of blood T cell repertoires in COVID-19. Looking at the study overall: The United States, Italy and Spain provided the acute and convalescent COVID-19 samples. The analysed material was cDNA or gDNA that came from T cells, B-cell-depleted T cells, or PBMCs.

In germline, CDR1 is SGDLS, CDR2 YYNGEE. The length of the CDR3 is 13 residues. The V gene lost 3 bases and the J gene lost 0 bases, with 6 bases spanning the gap. Original processing methods: Counts of nucleated cells, estimated from reference gene primer amplification, were obtained. Profiled with immunoSEQ multiplex PCR; TCRdb holds only in-frame clones, not every one. V and J calls and clone size follow that table, whereas D and trimming were derived from the DNA. The sample has 200,000 or so clones; 88% are singletons. The rearrangement joins TRBV9 to TRBJ2-5; D possibly corresponds to TRBD1 (6 bases). What was sequenced was peripheral blood. This receptor was obtained from a woman aged 35 to 49 who had recovered from COVID-19. CDR3 residues: CASSGTDQETQYF. Here the CDR3 DNA reads TGTGCCAGCAGCGGGACAGACCAAGAGACCCAGTACTTC.